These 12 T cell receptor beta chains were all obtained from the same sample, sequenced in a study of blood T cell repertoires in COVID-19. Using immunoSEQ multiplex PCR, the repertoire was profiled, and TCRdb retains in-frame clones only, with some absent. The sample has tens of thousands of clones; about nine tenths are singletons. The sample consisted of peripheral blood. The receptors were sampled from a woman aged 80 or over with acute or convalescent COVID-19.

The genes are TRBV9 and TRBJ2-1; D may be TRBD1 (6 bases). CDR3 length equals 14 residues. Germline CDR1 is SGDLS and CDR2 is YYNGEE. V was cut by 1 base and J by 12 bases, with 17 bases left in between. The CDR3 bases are TGTGCCAGCAGCGTACACACAGGGACCCCCCCGCAGTTCTTC. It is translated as CASSVHTGTPPQFF.

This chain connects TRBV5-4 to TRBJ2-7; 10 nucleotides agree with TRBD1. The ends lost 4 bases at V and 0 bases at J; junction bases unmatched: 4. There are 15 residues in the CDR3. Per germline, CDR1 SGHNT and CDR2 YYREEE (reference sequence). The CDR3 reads CASSQGQGGSYEQYF. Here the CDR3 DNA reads TGTGCCAGCAGCCAAGGACAGGGGGGCTCCTACGAGCAGTACTTC.

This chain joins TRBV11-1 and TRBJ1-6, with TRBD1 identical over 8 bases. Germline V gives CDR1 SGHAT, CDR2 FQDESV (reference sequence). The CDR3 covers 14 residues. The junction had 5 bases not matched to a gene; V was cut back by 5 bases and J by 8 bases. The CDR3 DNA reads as TGTGCCAGCAGCCTAACGACAGGGGATTCACCCCTCCACTTT. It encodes CASSLTTGDSPLHF.

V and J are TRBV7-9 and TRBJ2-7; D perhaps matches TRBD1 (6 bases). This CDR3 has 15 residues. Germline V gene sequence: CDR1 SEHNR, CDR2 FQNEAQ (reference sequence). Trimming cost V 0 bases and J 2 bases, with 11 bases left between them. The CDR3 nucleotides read TGTGCCAGCAGCTTAGCGGGACACCTAACCTACGAGCAGTACTTC. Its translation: CASSLAGHLTYEQYF.

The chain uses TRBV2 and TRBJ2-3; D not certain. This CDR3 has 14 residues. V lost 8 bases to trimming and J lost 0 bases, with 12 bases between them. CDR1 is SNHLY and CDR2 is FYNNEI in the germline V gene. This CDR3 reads CASRPARSTDTQYF. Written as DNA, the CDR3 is TGTGCCAGCCGCCCGGCGAGGAGCACAGATACGCAGTATTTT.

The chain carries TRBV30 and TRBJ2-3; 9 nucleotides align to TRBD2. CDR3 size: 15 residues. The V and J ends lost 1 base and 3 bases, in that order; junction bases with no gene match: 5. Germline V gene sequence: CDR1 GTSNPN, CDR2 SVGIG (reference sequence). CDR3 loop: CAWSELSGRTDTQYF. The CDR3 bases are TGTGCCTGGAGTGAACTTAGCGGGAGAACAGATACGCAGTATTTT.

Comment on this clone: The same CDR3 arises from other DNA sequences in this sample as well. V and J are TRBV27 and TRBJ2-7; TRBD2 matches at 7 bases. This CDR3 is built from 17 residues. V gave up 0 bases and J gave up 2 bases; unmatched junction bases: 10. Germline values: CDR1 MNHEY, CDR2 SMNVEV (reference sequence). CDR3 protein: CASSLSGVGRGTYEQYF. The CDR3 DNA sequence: TGTGCCAGCAGTTTATCGGGGGTGGGGCGGGGGACCTACGAGCAGTACTTC.

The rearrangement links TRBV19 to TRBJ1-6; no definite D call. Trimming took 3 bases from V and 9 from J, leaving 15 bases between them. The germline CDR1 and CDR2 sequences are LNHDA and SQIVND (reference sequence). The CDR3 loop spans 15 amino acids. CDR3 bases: TGTGCCAGTAGTATTGGGCAGGCGACGATTTCACCCCTCCACTTT. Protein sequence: CASSIGQATISPLHF.

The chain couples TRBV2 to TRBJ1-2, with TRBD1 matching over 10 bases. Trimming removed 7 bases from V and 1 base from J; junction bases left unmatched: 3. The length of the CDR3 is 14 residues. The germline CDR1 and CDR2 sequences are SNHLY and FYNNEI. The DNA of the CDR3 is TGTGCCAGCATCCGGGACAGGGGTAACTATGGCTACACCTTC. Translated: CASIRDRGNYGYTF.

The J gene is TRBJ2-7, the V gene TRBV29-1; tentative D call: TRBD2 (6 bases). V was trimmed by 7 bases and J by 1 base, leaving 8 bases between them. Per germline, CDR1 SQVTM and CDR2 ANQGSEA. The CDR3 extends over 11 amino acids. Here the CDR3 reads CSGGTSYEQYF. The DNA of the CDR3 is TGCAGCGGAGGGACTTCCTACGAGCAGTACTTC.

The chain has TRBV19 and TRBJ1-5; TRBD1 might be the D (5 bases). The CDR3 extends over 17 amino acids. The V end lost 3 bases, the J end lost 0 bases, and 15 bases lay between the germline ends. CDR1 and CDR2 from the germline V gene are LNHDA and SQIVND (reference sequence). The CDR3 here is CASSISRAGYSNQPQHF. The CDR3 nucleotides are TGTGCCAGTAGTATCTCCAGGGCTGGATATAGCAATCAGCCCCAGCATTTT.

The CDR3 here is CATIRTIRSYEQYF. The CDR3 DNA reads TGTGCCACCATTCGGACTATTCGCTCCTACGAGCAGTACTTC. This sequence joins TRBV24-1 and TRBJ2-7, with D possibly being TRBD2 (6 bases). V was pared by 8 bases and J by 0 bases, with 13 bases between. The CDR3 consists of 14 residues. From germline, CDR1 is KGHDR and CDR2 SFDVKD.